Listed below are T cell receptor beta chains from one sample, sequenced in a study of blood T cell repertoires in COVID-19. Here immunoSEQ multiplex PCR was the method, and the copy in TCRdb shows in-frame clones only, minus some. The data hold roughly 330,000 clones, with 70% to 90% observed a single time. Sample: PBMCs or T cells enriched from blood (not recorded which). Every receptor here comes from a woman between 25 and 40 years old who had recovered from COVID-19. Each CDR3 is given with its conserved first and last residue. The D gene is left open where the match is weak. A clone size is listed for some rows: how often the clone was seen (once, few, many), or a class if it is expanded.

j_gene	abundance	d_gene	v_gene	CDR3nt	CDR3aa
TRBJ2-2	.	.	TRBV9	TGTGCCAGCAGCCGCGGGACGGGGCAGGACACCGGGGAGCTGTTTTTT	CASSRGTGQDTGELFF
TRBJ1-1	.	TRBD1	TRBV19	TGTGCCAGTAGTAAGACAGGGAGAACCGGTGAAGCTTTCTTT	CASSKTGRTGEAFF
TRBJ1-6	.	.	TRBV25-1	TGTGCCAGCAGTGAATCGTATTCACCCCTCCACTTT	CASSESYSPLHF
TRBJ2-2	once	.	TRBV13	TGTGCCAGCAGCCCGGGACTTCTTAAACGCACCGGGGAGCTGTTTTTT	CASSPGLLKRTGELFF
TRBJ2-5	.	TRBD2	TRBV5-4	TGTGCCAGCAGCTCTAGCGGGGCCGGGGAGACCCAGTACTTC	CASSSSGAGETQYF
TRBJ2-3	.	.	TRBV7-2	TGTGCCAGCAGCTTAGGAGGCGACCCGGATACGCAGTATTTT	CASSLGGDPDTQYF
TRBJ2-1	.	TRBD2	TRBV5-5	TGTGCCAGCAGCGACGGGACGGGGGGATATCATGAGCAGTTCTTC	CASSDGTGGYHEQFF
TRBJ2-4	once	TRBD2	TRBV10-3	TGTGCCATCAGTGAGACTAGCGGGCCCAAAAACATTCAGTACTTC	CAISETSGPKNIQYF
TRBJ1-6	once	.	TRBV30	TGTGCCTGGAGTACCCAGGGCCTCGGTTCACCCCTCCACTTT	CAWSTQGLGSPLHF
TRBJ1-6	.	TRBD1	TRBV11-2	TGTGCCAGCAGCGAGCGAACCGGGACAGCAAATTCACCCCTCCACTTT	CASSERTGTANSPLHF
TRBJ2-3	.	.	TRBV6-5	TGTGCCAGCAGCCCCGCGGCAGATACGCAGTATTTT	CASSPAADTQYF
TRBJ2-1	.	TRBD1	TRBV18	TGTGCCAGCTCACCGCCCGGACAGGGGACTATGGGTGAGCAGTTCTTC	CASSPPGQGTMGEQFF
TRBJ1-1	.	.	TRBV19	TGTGCCAGTACCCCCGGGGGAGTCACTGAAGCTTTCTTT	CASTPGGVTEAFF
TRBJ2-7	.	.	TRBV29-1	TGCAGCGTTAGGAGGCCCGCGGGCCGTTTAAGCGACGAGCAGTACTTC	CSVRRPAGRLSDEQYF
TRBJ2-7	.	TRBD1	TRBV6-5	TGTGCCAGCAGAGCGGGACAGGGGGGCTCCTACGAGCAGTACTTC	CASRAGQGGSYEQYF
TRBJ2-5	.	.	TRBV7-7	TGTGCTAGCAGCTTGACGGCGGCGGGCGGAAACCAAGAGACCCAGTACTTC	CASSLTAAGGNQETQYF
TRBJ1-3	.	.	TRBV11-2	TGTGCCAGCAGCTTCCTCCCTGGGGCATACTCGGCCTCTGGAAACACCATATATTTT	CASSFLPGAYSASGNTIYF
TRBJ2-7	.	TRBD2	TRBV18	TGTGCCAGCTCACCCAGCGGGGGGCCTCTGGGGCAGTACTTC	CASSPSGGPLGQYF
TRBJ1-3	.	.	TRBV5-1	TGCGCCAGCAGCTTGGGGCCCGAATGGACCCACGGGGCTGGAAACACCATATATTTT	CASSLGPEWTHGAGNTIYF
TRBJ1-6	once	.	TRBV4-2	TGTGCCAGCAGCCCGAGCCTGAGGAATTCACCCCTCCACTTT	CASSPSLRNSPLHF
TRBJ2-7	.	.	TRBV7-2	TGTGCCAGCAGCTTAGCGGCCACCTACGAGCAGTACTTC	CASSLAATYEQYF